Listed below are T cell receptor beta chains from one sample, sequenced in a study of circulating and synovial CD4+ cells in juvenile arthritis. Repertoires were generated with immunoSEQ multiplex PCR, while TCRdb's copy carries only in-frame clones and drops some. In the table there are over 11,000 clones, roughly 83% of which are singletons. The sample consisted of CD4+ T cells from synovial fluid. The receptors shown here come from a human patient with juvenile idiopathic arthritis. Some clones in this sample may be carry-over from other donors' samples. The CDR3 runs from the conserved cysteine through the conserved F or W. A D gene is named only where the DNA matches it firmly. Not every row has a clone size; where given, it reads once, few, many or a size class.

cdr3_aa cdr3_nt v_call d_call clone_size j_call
CASQGTGGGNEQFF TGCGCCAGCCAGGGGACAGGGGGGGGAAATGAGCAGTTCTTC TRBV5-1 TRBD1 - TRBJ2-1
CASTLDRRVYGYTF TGTGCCAGTACCCTAGACAGACGAGTCTATGGCTACACCTTC TRBV19 - once TRBJ1-2
CAWSDRLAGRDEQFF TGTGCCTGGAGTGACCGACTAGCGGGGCGCGATGAGCAGTTCTTC TRBV30 TRBD2 - TRBJ2-1
CAISESMPGQGGQEETQYF TGTGCCATCAGTGAGTCGATGCCGGGACAGGGAGGGCAGGAAGAGACCCAGTACTTC TRBV10-3 TRBD1 - TRBJ2-5
CASSLETDEQYF TGTGCCAGCAGCTTAGAGACAGACGAGCAGTACTTC TRBV7-2 - - TRBJ2-7
CASTQLGTGETYNEQFF TGTGCCAGCACCCAACTAGGGACAGGAGAAACATACAATGAGCAGTTCTTC TRBV2 TRBD1 once TRBJ2-1
CASSPDTDTQYF TGTGCCAGCAGCCCGGACACTGATACGCAGTATTTT TRBV5-5 - - TRBJ2-3
CASSQERAGTSITDTQYF TGCGCCAGCAGCCAAGAACGAGCCGGGACTAGCATTACAGATACGCAGTATTTT TRBV4-3 TRBD2 - TRBJ2-3
CAWGSNTGELFF TGTGCCTGGGGTAGTAACACCGGGGAGCTGTTTTTT TRBV30 - few TRBJ2-2
CASSYGGSGKYEQYF TGTGCCAGCAGTTACGGGGGGTCAGGGAAATACGAGCAGTACTTC TRBV6-5 - - TRBJ2-7
CASSLPSATDTQYF TGTGCCAGCAGCTTACCCAGCGCCACAGATACGCAGTATTTT TRBV7-6 - - TRBJ2-3
CASRQGSSGNTIYF TGTGCCAGCAGACAGGGGAGCTCTGGAAACACCATATATTTT TRBV28 TRBD1 - TRBJ1-3
CASRARTGLNYGYTF TGCGCCAGCAGGGCTCGGACAGGGCTTAACTATGGCTACACCTTC TRBV5-1 TRBD1 - TRBJ1-2
CASSYSGTGGTDTQYF TGTGCCAGCAGTTACTCCGGGACAGGGGGCACAGATACGCAGTATTTT TRBV6-6 TRBD1 - TRBJ2-3